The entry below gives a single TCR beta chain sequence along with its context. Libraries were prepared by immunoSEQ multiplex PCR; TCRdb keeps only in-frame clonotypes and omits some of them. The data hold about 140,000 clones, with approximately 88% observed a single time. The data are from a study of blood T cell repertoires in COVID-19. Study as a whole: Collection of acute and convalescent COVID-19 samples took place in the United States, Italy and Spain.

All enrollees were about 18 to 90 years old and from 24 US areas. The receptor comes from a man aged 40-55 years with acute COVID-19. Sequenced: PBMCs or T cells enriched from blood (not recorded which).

The CDR3 loop is CASSTLPVVPSTDTQYF. CDR3 coding DNA: TGTGCCAGTAGTACCCTTCCGGTAGTTCCGAGCACAGATACGCAGTATTTT. This rearrangement joins TRBV19 to TRBJ2-3; no reliable D call. Trimming stripped 4 bases from V and 0 bases from J, with 17 bases between. This CDR3 spans 17 amino acids. CDR1 is LNHDA and CDR2 is SQIVND in the germline V gene (reference sequence).